Shown below are 21 T cell receptor beta chains from a single sample sequenced in a study of cytomegalovirus exposure and HLA in healthy donors. Amplification used 60 Vbeta primers and 13 Jbeta primers. Generated by immunoSEQ multiplex PCR, the TCRdb table keeps only in-frame clones and is missing some. The profile shows about 170,000 clones, roughly four fifths of them singletons. Sequenced: PBMCs. These receptors were obtained from a woman aged 25 to 45 in good health and CMV-seropositive.

This chain links TRBV7-9 with TRBJ1-4; 7 bases fit TRBD1. V lost 3 bases, J lost 5 bases, and 6 bases stayed unmatched. Germline V gene data show CDR1 as SEHNR and CDR2 as FQNEAQ (reference sequence). This CDR3 has 15 amino acids. The CDR3 coding sequence is TGTGCCAGCAGCTTGGGACAGACGGGAAATGAAAAACTGTTTTTT. Its protein is CASSLGQTGNEKLFF.

This chain joins TRBV29-1 and TRBJ2-5, with TRBD1 as a possible D gene (5 bases). V lost 3 bases and J lost 4, with 9 bases in between. Per germline, CDR1 SQVTM and CDR2 ANQGSEA. This CDR3 region has 12 residues. The CDR3 is CSVEAGPETQYF. CDR3 sequence (DNA): TGCAGCGTTGAGGCAGGGCCAGAGACCCAGTACTTC.

J is TRBJ2-3 and V is TRBV27; D unresolved. The CDR3 contains 13 residues. V was trimmed by 2 bases and J by 2 bases, leaving 5 bases between them. CDR1 and CDR2 (germline): MNHEY, SMNVEV (reference sequence). The CDR3 DNA sequence: TGTGCCAGCAGTTTAAAGCCCACAGATACGCAGTATTTT. Its translation: CASSLKPTDTQYF.

CDR3 loop: CASSEAAQGSYTF. The CDR3 DNA reads as TGTGCCAGCAGTGAAGCCGCACAGGGGAGCTACACCTTC. The chain joins TRBV6-1 to TRBJ1-2; 7 bases agree with TRBD1. V gave up 0 bases and J gave up 9 bases; unmatched junction bases: 4. CDR1 is MNHNS, CDR2 SASEGT, per germline. CDR3 length equals 13 residues.

CDR3 amino acids: CASSFRWGHGYTF. Here the CDR3 DNA reads TGTGCCAGCAGTTTCAGGTGGGGCCATGGCTACACCTTC. The rearrangement links TRBV27 to TRBJ1-2, with a tentative D call TRBD1 (5 bases). Trimming stripped 3 bases from V and 6 bases from J, with 11 bases between. Per germline, CDR1 MNHEY and CDR2 SMNVEV (reference sequence). The CDR3 consists of 13 residues.

The V gene is TRBV28, the J gene TRBJ1-4; 7 bases are shared with TRBD1. The CDR3 sequence is 13 residues long. The trim removed 10 bases at V and 5 bases at J, leaving 7 bases unmatched. Germline assignment: CDR1 MDHEN and CDR2 SYDVKM. The CDR3 region is CATWDSGNEKLFF. The CDR3 DNA reads as TGTGCCACCTGGGACAGCGGAAATGAAAAACTGTTTTTT.

The chain uses TRBV2 and TRBJ2-7, with D hard to call. Between the trimmed V and J ends, which lost 4 bases and 3 bases, there was a span of 10 bases. CDR1 is SNHLY and CDR2 is FYNNEI in the germline V gene. CDR3 size: 13 residues. Here the CDR3 DNA reads TGTGCCAGCAGTGCGGAGATACACTACGAGCAGTACTTC. It is translated as CASSAEIHYEQYF.

The count of this clone is one. The chain's CDR3 is CASSPSDSLRGQPQHF. The CDR3 coding sequence is TGTGCCAGCTCACCATCGGACAGTCTGCGTGGTCAGCCCCAGCATTTT. The chain combines TRBV18 with TRBJ1-5; TRBD1 is a possible D gene (6 bases). Germline V gives CDR1 KGHSH, CDR2 LQKENI. V lost 2 bases to trimming and J lost 6 bases, with 17 bases between them. CDR3 length: 16 residues.

The chain is built from TRBV10-3 and TRBJ2-2, with TRBD2 as a possible D gene (5 bases). Trimming stripped 6 bases from V and 1 base from J, with 9 bases between. This CDR3 comprises 14 residues. Germline CDR1 reads ENHRY; CDR2 reads SYGVKD. The DNA for the CDR3 is TGTGCCATCAGAGACCGGGGGAACACCGGGGAGCTGTTTTTT. This gives the protein CAIRDRGNTGELFF.

The chain carries TRBV11-2 and TRBJ2-1, with no clear D. Trimming removed 1 base from V and 7 bases from J, with 5 bases in between. The CDR3 runs to 12 residues. In germline, CDR1 is SGHAT, CDR2 FQNNGV. For the CDR3, the DNA is TGTGCCAGCAGCTTAGGACTGAATGAGCAGTTCTTC. This sequence encodes CASSLGLNEQFF.

This clone was detected once. The V gene is TRBV27, the J gene TRBJ1-5; 10 bases align to TRBD1. The germline gives CDR1 MNHEY, CDR2 SMNVEV (reference sequence). This CDR3 region has 15 residues. The J segment lost 11 bases and the V segment lost 4 bases, leaving 11 bases of the junction unmatched. Here the CDR3 DNA reads TGTGCCAGCAGTTCCTCCGGGACAGGGGTGGAGGCCCAGCATTTT. Translation: CASSSSGTGVEAQHF.

The gene calls are TRBV5-1 and TRBJ2-1; D not certain. The germline CDR1 and CDR2 sequences are SGHRS and YFSETQ. The CDR3 covers 15 residues. Trimming pared 4 bases from V and 3 bases from J, leaving 14 bases between. The CDR3, as DNA: TGCGCCAGCAGCACCCCACCCCCGAGCTACAATGAGCAGTTCTTC. This sequence encodes CASSTPPPSYNEQFF. Looking up the rest from reference TRBV5-1 and TRBJ2-1 gives the full variable domain: KAGVTQTPRYLIKTRGQQVTLSCSPISGHRSVSWYQQTPGQGLQFLFEYFSETQRNKGNFPGRFSGRQFSNSRSEMNVSTLELGDSALYLCASSTPPPSYNEQFFGPGTRLTVL.

This clone came up a few times. The chain carries TRBV21-1 and TRBJ1-4; the table assigns TRBD1, which was not confirmed against the DNA. TRBV21-1 represents a pseudogene. CDR3 length equals 19 residues. DNA of the CDR3: TGTGCCAGCTCCAACCCGGGACAGGGAACCCTATGGACTAATGAAAAACTGTTTTTT. It encodes CASSNPGQGTLWTNEKLFF.

Only a few counts were recorded for this clone. V usage is TRBV7-8 and J usage is TRBJ2-1; 13 nucleotides line up with TRBD2. This CDR3 region has 16 residues. CDR1 and CDR2 from the germline V gene are SGHVS and FQNEAQ. V was pared by 4 bases and J by 8 bases, with 8 bases of the junction left unmatched. The CDR3 loop is CASSSRTSGGRDEQFF. CDR3 bases: TGTGCCAGCAGCTCCCGGACTAGCGGGGGTAGGGATGAGCAGTTCTTC. The variable domain in full, completed from reference TRBV7-8 and TRBJ2-1, reads GAGVSQSPRYKVAKRGQDVALRCDPISGHVSLFWYQQALGQGPEFLTYFQNEAQLDKSGLPSDRFFAERPEGSVSTLKIQRTQQEDSAVYLCASSSRTSGGRDEQFFGPGTRLTVL.

This chain joins TRBV4-3 and TRBJ1-2; D is perhaps TRBD1 (6 bases). Germline loops: CDR1 LGHNA, CDR2 YSLEER. The CDR3 extends over 17 amino acids. Trimming cost V 0 bases and J 7 bases, with 21 bases left between them. The CDR3: CASSQEEGTRGRGGYTF. The CDR3 bases are TGCGCCAGCAGCCAAGAAGAAGGAACCAGGGGCAGGGGTGGCTACACCTTC.

This chain joins TRBV27 and TRBJ2-2; TRBD1 matches at 9 bases. This CDR3 comprises 14 residues. Losses at the gene ends were 6 bases for V and 5 bases for J; bases not matched to a gene: 4. CDR1 is MNHEY and CDR2 is SMNVEV in the germline V gene (reference sequence). CDR3 sequence: CASSTGGLTGELFF. DNA for the CDR3: TGTGCCAGCAGCACAGGGGGCTTAACCGGGGAGCTGTTTTTT.

The V gene is TRBV27, the J gene TRBJ2-7; TRBD2 matches at 10 bases. Germline CDR1 and CDR2: MNHEY and SMNVEV (reference sequence). After removal of 8 bases from V and 2 bases from J, the junction contained 9 bases not matched to a gene. CDR3 length: 15 residues. The CDR3 region has the DNA TGTGCCAGCCGCCCAGGGACTAGCGTCGCCTACGAGCAGTACTTC. Amino acid sequence: CASRPGTSVAYEQYF.

In its sample, this clone was seen a few times. This sequence joins TRBV1 and TRBJ1-1; the D call TRBD1 from the table was never checked on the DNA. TRBV1 is tagged as a pseudogene. The CDR3 sequence is 14 residues long. The CDR3 nucleotides read TGCACCAGCAGCCAAAGAGGGACAGGGGCTGAAGCTTTCTTT. It encodes CTSSQRGTGAEAFF.

This clone was found a few times. This chain connects TRBV6-5 to TRBJ1-6, with 11 nucleotides matching TRBD1. Germline V lookup: CDR1 MNHEY, CDR2 SVGAGI. This CDR3 is 14 amino acids long. Trimming at V came to 6 bases and at J to 7 bases, leaving 2 bases not matched to a gene. In nucleotides, the CDR3 is TGTGCCAGCAGGGGACAGGGGGAGAATTCACCCCTCCACTTT. Translation gives CASRGQGENSPLHF.

V and J are TRBV29-1 and TRBJ1-2; tentatively, D is TRBD1 (5 bases). Germline V CDR1 and CDR2: SQVTM, ANQGSEA. This CDR3 is 14 amino acids long. V shed 3 bases and J shed 4 bases, with 15 bases lying between them. The DNA of the CDR3 is TGCAGCGTTGATTTGCGGGGCAGCGCCTATGGCTACACCTTC. Translated: CSVDLRGSAYGYTF.

The chain joins TRBV29-1 to TRBJ2-5, with unresolved D. Trimming left V 7 bases short and J 2 bases short, with 11 bases between. The V gene's germline CDR1 is SQVTM and CDR2 ANQGSEA. The CDR3 spans 12 residues. The CDR3: CSGRHGQETQYF. CDR3 sequence (DNA): TGCAGCGGCAGACACGGACAAGAGACCCAGTACTTC.